Listed below are T cell receptor beta chains from one sample, sequenced in a study of brain T cells in children with intractable seizures. Assay used: immunoSEQ multiplex PCR; TCRdb lists only in-frame clones, some missing. The sample lists about 340,000 clones, 93% occurring once. The source was peripheral blood, collected roughly 5 months after surgery. Source of these receptors: a boy under two years old with tuberous sclerosis and intractable seizures. Both conserved end residues are part of each CDR3. A D gene is named only where the DNA matches it firmly. Clone sizes are given selectively: once, few, many, or a class where the clone is expanded.

v_call	clone_size	j_call	d_call	cdr3_nt	cdr3_aa
TRBV12-3/TRBV12-4	few	TRBJ1-2	NA	TGTGCCAGCAGTTTTGGGACCTATGGCTACACCTTC	CASSFGTYGYTF
TRBV7-9	NA	TRBJ1-4	NA	TGTGCCAGCAGCTGGGGGGCGCCAACTAATGAAAAACTGTTTTTT	CASSWGAPTNEKLFF
TRBV9	NA	TRBJ2-2	TRBD1	TGTGCCAGCAGCGCCTCCGGGACAGGGGCCATAGGCGGGGAGCTGTTTTTT	CASSASGTGAIGGELFF
TRBV7-2	NA	TRBJ1-6	NA	TGTGCCAGCAGCTTGGGCTGGGGTAATTCACCCCTCCACTTT	CASSLGWGNSPLHF
TRBV19	NA	TRBJ1-6	NA	TGTGCCAGTAGTATAGCCCCGACCAATAATTCACCCCTCCACTTT	CASSIAPTNNSPLHF
TRBV14	once	TRBJ1-3	NA	TGTGCCAGCAGGCCGACGGCGGGAAACACCATATATTTT	CASRPTAGNTIYF
TRBV28	NA	TRBJ2-3	TRBD2	TGTGCCAGCAGTTGGGCGGGAGGACCAGATACGCAGTATTTT	CASSWAGGPDTQYF
TRBV5-1	NA	TRBJ2-2	TRBD1	TGCGCCAGCAGCTCAGGGGACAGGCCGAACACCGGGGAGCTGTTTTTT	CASSSGDRPNTGELFF
TRBV6-5	NA	TRBJ2-7	NA	TGTGCCAGCAGTTACGATTGGGAAGGCATCTCCTACGAGCAGTACTTC	CASSYDWEGISYEQYF
TRBV4-2	NA	TRBJ2-3	NA	TGTGCCAGCAGCCAAGGGAGCAGGGGCTCAGGGGGGACAGATACGCAGTATTTT	CASSQGSRGSGGTDTQYF
TRBV28	NA	TRBJ1-1	NA	TGTGCCAGCAGTCCGGGGGCGATGAACACTGAAGCTTTCTTT	CASSPGAMNTEAFF
TRBV7-9	once	TRBJ2-5	TRBD1	TGTGCCAGCAGCTTAACAGGGGAGGAGACCCAGTACTTC	CASSLTGEETQYF
TRBV20-1	NA	TRBJ2-5	TRBD2	TGCAGTGCTAGTACCGGGACTAGCCAAGAGACCCAGTACTTC	CSASTGTSQETQYF
TRBV27	NA	TRBJ1-1	NA	TGTGCCAGCAGTGCCACAAGGAACACTGAAGCTTTCTTT	CASSATRNTEAFF
TRBV2	NA	TRBJ2-7	NA	TGTGCCAGCAGTGAACTACTGGGCTCCTACGAGCAGTACTTC	CASSELLGSYEQYF